In this sample, the clone carrying this TCR beta chain turned up many times. This specimen comes from a study of T cell repertoires in cytomegalovirus infection. Trimming removed 2 bases at V and 7 bases at J, with 6 bases between. The V gene's germline CDR1 is ENHRY and CDR2 SYGVKD. The CDR3 is made up of 13 amino acids. MiXCR, run by TCRdb on the reads, gives a single entry per CDR3 protein. The data hold 450,000 to 600,000 distinct CDR3 sequences, with about 10% observed a single time. The sequence came from a human donor in good health (CMV status not recorded). Some clones in this sample may be carry-over from other donors' samples. The gene calls are TRBV10-3 and TRBJ1-6; D remains ambiguous. Sequencing was carried out using PBMCs. CDR3 bases: TGTGCCATCAGTGAGGGGTGGAATTCACCCCTCCACTTT. Protein: CAISEGWNSPLHF.